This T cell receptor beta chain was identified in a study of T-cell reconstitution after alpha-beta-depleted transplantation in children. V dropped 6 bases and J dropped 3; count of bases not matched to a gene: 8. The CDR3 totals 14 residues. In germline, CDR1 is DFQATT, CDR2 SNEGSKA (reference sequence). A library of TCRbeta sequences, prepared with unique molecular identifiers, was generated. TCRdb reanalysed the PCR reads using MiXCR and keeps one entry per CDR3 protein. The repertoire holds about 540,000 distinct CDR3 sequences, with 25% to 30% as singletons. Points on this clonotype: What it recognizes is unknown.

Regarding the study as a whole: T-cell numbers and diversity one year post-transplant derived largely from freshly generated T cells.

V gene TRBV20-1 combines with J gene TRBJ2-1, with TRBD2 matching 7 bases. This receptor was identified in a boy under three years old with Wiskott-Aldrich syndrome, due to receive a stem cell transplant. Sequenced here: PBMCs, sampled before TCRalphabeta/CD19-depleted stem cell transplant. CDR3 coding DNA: TGCAGTGCCAAAAGGACTAGGGGCTACAATGAGCAGTTCTTC. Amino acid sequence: CSAKRTRGYNEQFF.